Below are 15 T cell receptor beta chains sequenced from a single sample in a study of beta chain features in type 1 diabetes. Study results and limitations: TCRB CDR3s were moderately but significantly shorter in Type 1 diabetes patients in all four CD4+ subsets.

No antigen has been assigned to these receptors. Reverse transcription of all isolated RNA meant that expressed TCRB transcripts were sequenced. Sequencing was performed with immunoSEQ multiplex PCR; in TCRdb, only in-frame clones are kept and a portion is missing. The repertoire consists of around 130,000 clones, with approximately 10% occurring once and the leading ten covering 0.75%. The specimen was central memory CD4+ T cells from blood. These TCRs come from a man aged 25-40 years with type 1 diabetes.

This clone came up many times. The CDR3 coding sequence is TGTGCCAGCAGCCAATCCGGGACAGGGGACGCTTATAGCAATCAGCCCCAGCATTTT. It encodes CASSQSGTGDAYSNQPQHF. The chain links TRBV16 to TRBJ1-5; TRBD1 agrees at 10 bases. The CDR3 is made up of 19 amino acids. The germline V gene encodes CDR1 KGHSY and CDR2 FQNENV. V trimming: 0 bases; J trimming: 0 bases; junction bases outside the gene matches: 8.

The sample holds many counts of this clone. CDR3 in DNA: TGTGCCAGCAGTTTATCGATGTACAGGGAACGTTACTTC. This encodes CASSLSMYRERYF. The chain combines TRBV27 with TRBJ2-7; D is perhaps TRBD1 (6 bases). The V and J ends lost 0 bases and 13 bases respectively, with 16 bases between them. The CDR3 contains 13 residues. CDR1 is MNHEY, CDR2 SMNVEV, per germline (reference sequence).

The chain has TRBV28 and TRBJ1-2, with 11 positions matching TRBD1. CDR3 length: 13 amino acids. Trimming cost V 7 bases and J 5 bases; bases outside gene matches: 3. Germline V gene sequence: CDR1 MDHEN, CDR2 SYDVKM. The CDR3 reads CASTRDRGYGYTF. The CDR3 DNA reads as TGTGCCAGCACCAGGGACAGGGGGTATGGCTACACCTTC.

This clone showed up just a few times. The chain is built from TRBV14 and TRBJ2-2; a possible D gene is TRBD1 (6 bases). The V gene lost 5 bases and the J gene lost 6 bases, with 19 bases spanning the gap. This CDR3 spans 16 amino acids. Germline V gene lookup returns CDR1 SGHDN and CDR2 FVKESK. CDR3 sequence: CASSYLARGASGELFF. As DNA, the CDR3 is TGTGCCAGCAGCTACCTCGCCAGGGGCGCCTCCGGGGAGCTGTTTTTT.

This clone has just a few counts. The CDR3 region has the DNA TGTGCCAGCAGCCGCGGGAACCACCAAGAGACCCAGTACTTC. It yields the protein CASSRGNHQETQYF. The chain combines TRBV7-2 with TRBJ2-5; possibly TRBD2 for D (6 bases). Trimming removed 5 bases from V and 0 bases from J, with 10 bases in between. Per the germline V gene, CDR1 is SGHTA and CDR2 is FQGNSA. The CDR3 sequence is 14 residues long.

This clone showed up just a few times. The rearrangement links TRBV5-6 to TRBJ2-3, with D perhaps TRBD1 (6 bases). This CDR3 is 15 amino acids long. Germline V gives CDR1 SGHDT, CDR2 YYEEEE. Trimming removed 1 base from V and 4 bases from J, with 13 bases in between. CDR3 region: CASSLQGISADTQYF. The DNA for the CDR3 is TGTGCCAGCAGCTTGCAGGGGATCAGTGCAGATACGCAGTATTTT.

The CDR3 reads CASSLVSGGDYGYTF. The CDR3 DNA follows: TGCGCCAGCAGCTTGGTATCCGGGGGGGACTATGGCTACACCTTC. This chain links TRBV5-1 with TRBJ1-2; TRBD1 might be the D (5 bases). Trimming stripped 0 bases from V and 3 bases from J, with 12 bases between. CDR1 is SGHRS and CDR2 is YFSETQ in the germline V gene. The CDR3 runs to 15 residues.

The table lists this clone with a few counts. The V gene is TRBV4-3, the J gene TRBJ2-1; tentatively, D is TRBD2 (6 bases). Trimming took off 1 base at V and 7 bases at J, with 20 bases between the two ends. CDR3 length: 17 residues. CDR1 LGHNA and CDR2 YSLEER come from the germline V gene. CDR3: CASSQGPRRAWGNEQFF. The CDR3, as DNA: TGCGCCAGCAGCCAAGGACCTCGGAGGGCTTGGGGGAATGAGCAGTTCTTC.

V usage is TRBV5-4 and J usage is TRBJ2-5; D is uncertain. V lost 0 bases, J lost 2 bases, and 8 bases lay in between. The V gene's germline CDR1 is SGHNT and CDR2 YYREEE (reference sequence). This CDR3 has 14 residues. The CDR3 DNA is TGTGCCAGCAGCTTGGATGGCATACAAGAGACCCAGTACTTC. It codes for CASSLDGIQETQYF.

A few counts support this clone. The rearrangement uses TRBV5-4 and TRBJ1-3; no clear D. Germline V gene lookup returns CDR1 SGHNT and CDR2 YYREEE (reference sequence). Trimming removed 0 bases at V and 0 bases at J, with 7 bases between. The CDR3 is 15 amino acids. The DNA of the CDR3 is TGTGCCAGCAGCTTGGTCCCGGGCTCTGGAAACACCATATATTTT. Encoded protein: CASSLVPGSGNTIYF.

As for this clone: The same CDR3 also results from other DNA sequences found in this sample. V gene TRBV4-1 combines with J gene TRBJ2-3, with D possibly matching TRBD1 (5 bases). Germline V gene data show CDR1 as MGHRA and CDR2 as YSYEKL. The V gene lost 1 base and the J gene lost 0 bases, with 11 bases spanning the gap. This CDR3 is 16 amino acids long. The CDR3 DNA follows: TGCGCCAGCAGCCAAGGGGGCGGCGAAAGCACAGATACGCAGTATTTT. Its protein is CASSQGGGESTDTQYF.

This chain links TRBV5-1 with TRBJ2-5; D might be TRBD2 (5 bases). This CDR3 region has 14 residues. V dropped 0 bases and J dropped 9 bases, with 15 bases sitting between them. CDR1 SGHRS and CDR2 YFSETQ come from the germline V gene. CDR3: CASSLVPATGAQYF. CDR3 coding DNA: TGCGCCAGCAGCTTGGTTCCGGCCACCGGGGCCCAGTACTTC.

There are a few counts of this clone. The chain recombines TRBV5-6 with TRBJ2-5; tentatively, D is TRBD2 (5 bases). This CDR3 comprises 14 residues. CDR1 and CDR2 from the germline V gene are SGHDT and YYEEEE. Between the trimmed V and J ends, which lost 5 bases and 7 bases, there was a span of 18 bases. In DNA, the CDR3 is TGTGCCAGCAGTCAAAGTGCGGGCCAGACGACCCAGTACTTC. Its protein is CASSQSAGQTTQYF.

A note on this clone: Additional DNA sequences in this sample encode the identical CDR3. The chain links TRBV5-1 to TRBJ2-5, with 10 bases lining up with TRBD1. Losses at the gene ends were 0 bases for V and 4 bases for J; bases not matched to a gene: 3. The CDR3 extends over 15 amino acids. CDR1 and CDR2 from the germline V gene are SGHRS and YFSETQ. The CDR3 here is CASSLARTGGETQYF. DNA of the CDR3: TGCGCCAGCAGCTTGGCCCGGACAGGGGGAGAGACCCAGTACTTC.

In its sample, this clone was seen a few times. CDR3: CASSEDRVGQPQHF. DNA of the CDR3: TGTGCCAGCAGTGAAGACAGGGTGGGACAGCCCCAGCATTTT. The rearrangement links TRBV2 to TRBJ1-5, with D perhaps TRBD1 (6 bases). The V and J ends lost 1 base and 7 bases respectively, with 11 bases between them. CDR1 and CDR2 from the germline V gene are SNHLY and FYNNEI. This CDR3 contains 14 residues.